The 22 T cell receptor beta chains below were found in one sample sequenced in a study of graft-versus-host responses after intestinal transplantation. Their target antigens are unknown. The assay was immunoSEQ multiplex PCR, and TCRdb's table has in-frame clones only and misses some. The table shows around 120,000 clones, with 90% to 95% occurring only once. The sequences come from unstimulated CD8+ T cells sorted from spleen or lymph node cells, collected before intestinal transplant. All receptors derive from a human donor who received an intestinal transplant.

V usage is TRBV28 and J usage is TRBJ2-7; D is possibly TRBD1 (5 bases). Germline-derived CDR1 and CDR2 are MDHEN and SYDVKM. V lost 6 bases, J lost 3 bases, and 6 bases lay in between. The CDR3 runs 11 residues. CDR3 bases: TGTGCCAGCAGGGACAACTACGAGCAGTACTTC. This encodes CASRDNYEQYF.

This clone has a single count. This chain joins TRBV11-1 and TRBJ2-7; 7 nucleotides agree with TRBD2. The CDR3 sequence is 17 residues long. The germline gives CDR1 SGHAT, CDR2 FQDESV (reference sequence). J was trimmed by 6 bases and V by 4 bases; bases with no gene match: 18. CDR3 in DNA: TGTGCCAGCAGCTCCCCTCGGGGAGGGTTAATTTACGCCGAGCAGTACTTC. As protein: CASSSPRGGLIYAEQYF.

This clone was recorded only once. This sequence joins TRBV27 and TRBJ2-5; D perhaps matches TRBD2 (6 bases). This CDR3 is built from 16 residues. CDR1 and CDR2 (germline): MNHEY, SMNVEV (reference sequence). The V end lost 6 bases, the J end lost 0 bases, and 17 bases lay between the germline ends. The CDR3 DNA reads TGTGCCAGCAGCTGGCGTCTAGCGCCTTACCAAGAGACCCAGTACTTC. Its protein is CASSWRLAPYQETQYF.

The chain carries TRBV7-3 and TRBJ2-1; TRBD1 or TRBD2 may be the D gene (5 bases each). Germline-derived CDR1 and CDR2 are SGHTA and FQGTGA. The V gene lost 5 bases and the J gene lost 0 bases, with 11 bases spanning the gap. The CDR3 covers 15 residues. Here the CDR3 reads CASSPPGSSYNEQFF. The CDR3 region has the DNA TGTGCCAGCAGCCCCCCAGGGAGCTCCTACAATGAGCAGTTCTTC. The full variable domain, completed using reference TRBV7-3 and TRBJ2-1, is GAGVSQTPSNKVTEKGKYVELRCDPISGHTALYWYRQSLGQGPEFLIYFQGTGAADDSGLPNDRFFAVRPEGSVSTLKIQRTERGDSAVYLCASSPPGSSYNEQFFGPGTRLTVL.

J is TRBJ2-5 and V is TRBV7-6; D remains unclear. Germline loops: CDR1 SGHVS, CDR2 FNYEAQ. The CDR3 contains 14 residues. V lost 1 base and J 3 bases, leaving 9 bases between the germline ends. CDR3: CASSLVGSEETQYF. CDR3 DNA sequence: TGTGCCAGCAGCTTAGTAGGATCCGAAGAGACCCAGTACTTC.

The chain uses TRBV11-2 and TRBJ2-1, with 12 bases that match TRBD2. The J segment lost 4 bases and the V segment lost 4 bases, leaving 8 bases of the junction unmatched. Germline V CDR1 and CDR2: SGHAT, FQNNGV. CDR3 length equals 17 residues. The CDR3 coding sequence is TGTGCCAGCAGCTCCAGACTAGCGGGAGTTCTGTACAATGAGCAGTTCTTC. Translated: CASSSRLAGVLYNEQFF.

The V call is TRBV13, the J call TRBJ1-5; unclear D gene. The germline V gene encodes CDR1 PRHDT and CDR2 FYEKMQ (reference sequence). CDR3 length equals 12 residues. Trimming took off 3 bases at V and 4 bases at J, with 4 bases between the two ends. DNA of the CDR3: TGTGCCAGCAGCTTCGGTAATCAGCCCCAGCATTTT. It is translated as CASSFGNQPQHF.

In DNA, the CDR3 is TGTGCCATCAGTATACATCAGGGGGCTGGCGCTTCCTACGAGCAGTACTTC. Its protein is CAISIHQGAGASYEQYF. This chain connects TRBV10-3 to TRBJ2-7, with 8 bases matching TRBD1. This CDR3 is 17 amino acids long. With V trimmed by 5 bases and J by 1 base, 13 bases remained unmatched. CDR1 is ENHRY, CDR2 SYGVKD, per germline.

The rearrangement links TRBV29-1 to TRBJ2-7; D unclear. The CDR3 totals 11 residues. V was cut by 6 bases and J by 3 bases, with 9 bases left in between. Germline V CDR1 and CDR2: SQVTM, ANQGSEA. CDR3 coding DNA: TGCAGCGTATCGACATACTACGAGCAGTACTTC. Protein: CSVSTYYEQYF.

The rearrangement links TRBV6-6 to TRBJ1-1; D unresolved. This CDR3 is built from 12 residues. Per germline, CDR1 MNHNY and CDR2 SVGAGI (reference sequence). Between the trimmed V and J ends, which lost 5 bases and 0 bases, there was a span of 4 bases. The CDR3 DNA follows: TGTGCCAGCAGTAAATTGAACACTGAAGCTTTCTTT. It encodes CASSKLNTEAFF.

This chain uses TRBV4-3 with TRBJ2-1, with D unclear. The V gene lost 1 base and the J gene lost 4 bases, with 11 bases spanning the gap. Germline CDR1 and CDR2: LGHNA and YSLEER. The CDR3 is 15 residues long. The CDR3 nucleotides read TGCGCCAGCAGCCAAGCCTACTCCATATACAATGAGCAGTTCTTC. Protein product: CASSQAYSIYNEQFF.

Details on this clone: The sample carries other DNA sequences with the same CDR3. V gene TRBV7-8 combines with J gene TRBJ2-3; D may be TRBD2 (5 bases). This CDR3 contains 16 residues. CDR1 is SGHVS, CDR2 FQNEAQ, per germline. V was clipped by 4 bases and J by 2 bases, with 16 bases between them. CDR3 nucleotide sequence: TGTGCCAGCAGCTCGAGACTGACGGGATTCACAGATACGCAGTATTTT. It specifies CASSSRLTGFTDTQYF.

The chain employs TRBV5-6 and TRBJ2-1; 10 bases match TRBD2. Germline V gives CDR1 SGHDT, CDR2 YYEEEE. CDR3 length: 17 residues. J gave up 5 bases and V 4 bases, and 12 bases lay outside the gene matches. As DNA, the CDR3 is TGTGCCAGCAGCCTGGTCACAGCGGGAGGGTCTCACAATGAGCAGTTCTTC. Its translation: CASSLVTAGGSHNEQFF.

The rearrangement links TRBV6-5 to TRBJ2-7; 7 bases are a match to TRBD2. CDR1 MNHEY and CDR2 SVGAGI come from the germline V gene. With V trimmed by 6 bases and J by 1 base, 3 bases remained unmatched. The CDR3 has 13 amino acids. CDR3 sequence: CASSSGGSYEQYF. In nucleotides, the CDR3 is TGTGCCAGCAGCTCCGGGGGGTCCTACGAGCAGTACTTC.

The genes are TRBV19 and TRBJ2-1, with 9 bases aligning to TRBD1. Trimming at V came to 0 bases and at J to 8 bases, leaving 11 bases not matched to a gene. CDR3 length: 17 amino acids. Germline CDR1 is LNHDA and CDR2 is SQIVND (reference sequence). The CDR3 DNA sequence: TGTGCCAGTAGTATAGATGGTACAGGGGGCCTTGTATATGAGCAGTTCTTC. This codes for CASSIDGTGGLVYEQFF.

The rearrangement joins TRBV15 to TRBJ2-1, with 10 positions matching TRBD2. Losses at the gene ends were 0 bases for V and 9 bases for J; bases not matched to a gene: 8. Germline values: CDR1 LNHNV, CDR2 YYDKDF (reference sequence). The CDR3 contains 16 residues. CDR3 sequence: CATSREASGSGIEQFF. The CDR3 bases are TGTGCCACCAGCAGAGAGGCTAGCGGGAGTGGTATTGAGCAGTTCTTC.

This chain links TRBV6-4 with TRBJ1-5, with D unresolved. The V gene lost 7 bases and the J gene lost 0 bases, with 4 bases spanning the gap. Germline CDR1 MRHNA, CDR2 SNTAGT. The CDR3 is 12 amino acids. The CDR3 sequence: CASIHSNQPQHF. CDR3 nucleotide sequence: TGTGCCAGCATACATAGCAATCAGCCCCAGCATTTT.

V is TRBV13 and J is TRBJ2-1, with no clear D. Trimming cost V 7 bases and J 3 bases, with 10 bases left between them. Germline CDR1 and CDR2: PRHDT and FYEKMQ (reference sequence). The length of the CDR3 is 13 residues. CDR3 in DNA: TGTGCCAGCACAGTAGTATACTACAATGAGCAGTTCTTC. It yields the protein CASTVVYYNEQFF.

The V gene is TRBV5-4, the J gene TRBJ2-5; 14 bases align to TRBD2. The CDR3 is 15 amino acids. The V gene end was trimmed by 4 bases and the J gene end by 3 bases; junction bases not matched to a gene: 2. CDR1 and CDR2 from the germline V gene are SGHNT and YYREEE (reference sequence). The CDR3 spells CASSRGLAGEETQYF. CDR3 DNA sequence: TGTGCCAGCAGCCGGGGACTAGCGGGAGAAGAGACCCAGTACTTC.

V and J are TRBV28 and TRBJ2-7, with D maybe TRBD1 (5 bases). The CDR3 loop spans 22 amino acids. The V end was cut by 2 bases, the J end by 3 bases, with 35 bases between. Germline V gene data show CDR1 as MDHEN and CDR2 as SYDVKM. CDR3 loop: CASSLQLLEKDKGYGYGYEQYF. For the CDR3, the DNA is TGTGCCAGCAGTTTACAGCTTCTAGAGAAGGATAAGGGGTACGGTTACGGCTACGAGCAGTACTTC.

The chain is built from TRBV6-5 and TRBJ2-4; 8 positions match TRBD2. The CDR3 has 14 amino acids. Germline V lookup: CDR1 MNHEY, CDR2 SVGAGI. Losses at the gene ends were 6 bases for V and 6 bases for J; bases not matched to a gene: 7. CDR3 loop: CASSRTSSGNIQYF. Here the CDR3 DNA reads TGTGCCAGCAGCCGGACTAGCTCTGGAAACATTCAGTACTTC.

The chain employs TRBV29-1 and TRBJ2-7; 7 nucleotides line up with TRBD1. Germline lookup yields CDR1 SQVTM and CDR2 ANQGSEA. The CDR3 consists of 13 residues. The V segment lost 4 bases and the J segment 0 bases; nucleotides outside the gene matches: 3. CDR3: CSVVTGDSYEQYF. The DNA for the CDR3 is TGCAGCGTTGTAACAGGGGACTCCTACGAGCAGTACTTC.